Detailed here is one T cell receptor beta chain. This clonotype appeared a few times. Its target antigen remains unknown. It has no much larger one-base neighbor in the sample; base qualities were not kept. This sample is drawn from a study of T-cell reconstitution after alpha-beta-depleted transplantation in children (dated by TCRdb to between 2015 and 2016). About the full investigation: T-cell immune reconstitution after TCRalphabeta/CD19-depleted allogeneic hematopoietic cell transplantation in children was quantitatively tracked in the study by means of TCR repertoire profiling.

Overall study results and their limits: About two months after transplant, the apparently early recovery of alphabetaT-cell counts reportedly depended on just several hundred clones that had expanded rapidly and came from non-depleted graft cells. The frequencies of hyperexpanded clones fell over the following months, and after one year, T-cell counts and TCRbeta diversity were mostly attributed to newly produced T cells. The high TCRbeta diversity at day 60 in some patients was ascribed to recipient T cells and intrathymic progenitors that had survived conditioning.

From its cysteine to its phenylalanine, the CDR3 spans 15 amino acids. Of the read, only the CDR3 DNA is kept; its 45 bases are in frame from base 1. V and J are truncated by 6 bases and 4 bases respectively, leaving an intervening sequence of 13 bases. The germline V gene encodes CDR1 LNHDA and CDR2 SQIVND (reference sequence). The sample's treatment or condition label is to be understood as: allogeneic hematopoietic cell transplantation with graft depleted of TCRalphabeta T cells and CD19 B cells. Transplant recipients were children who received TCRalphabeta/CD19-depleted allogeneic hematopoietic cell grafts. The library was built by means of PCR. Sequencing instrument: Illumina HiSeq 2500. Molecular barcoding was employed in the preparation of TCR libraries, with unique molecular identifiers being used to normalize TCRbeta repertoire quantification. TCRdb trimmed the raw reads at Q25, called clones with MiXCR and kept productive beta chains. Duplicate CDR3 protein sequences are folded into a single record with the most common DNA and genes. The sample profile shows hundreds of thousands of distinct CDR3 sequences; roughly 13% of them were found once. Over 2% of the sample goes to the ten largest clones.

The rearranged segments are TRBV19 and TRBJ2-6; 6 matching bases give a weak D call of TRBD1. This sample comprised PBMCs, mostly from graft donor cells, obtained 360 days after TCRalphabeta/CD19-depleted stem cell transplant. The TCR sequence derives from a male patient under 18 who had a stem cell transplant for acute myeloid leukemia, so the T cells may come from the graft donor. The nucleotide sequence reads as follows: TGTGCCAGTAGCAACAGGGTAGGAGGGGCCAACGTCCTGACTTTC. Protein translation: CASSNRVGGANVLTF.